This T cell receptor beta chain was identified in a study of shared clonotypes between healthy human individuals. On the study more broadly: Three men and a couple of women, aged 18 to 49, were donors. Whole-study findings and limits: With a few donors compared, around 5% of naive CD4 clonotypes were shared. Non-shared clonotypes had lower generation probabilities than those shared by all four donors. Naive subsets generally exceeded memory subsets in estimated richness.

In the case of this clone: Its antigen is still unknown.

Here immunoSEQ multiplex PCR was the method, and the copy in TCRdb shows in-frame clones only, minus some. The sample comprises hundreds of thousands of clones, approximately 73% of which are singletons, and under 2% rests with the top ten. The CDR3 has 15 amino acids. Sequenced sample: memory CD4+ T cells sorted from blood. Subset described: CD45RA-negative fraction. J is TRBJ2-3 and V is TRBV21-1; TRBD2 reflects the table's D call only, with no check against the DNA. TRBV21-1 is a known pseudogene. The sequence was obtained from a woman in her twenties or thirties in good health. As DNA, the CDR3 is TGTGCCAGCAGGCATTTCCTGATTCGGGCAGATACGCAGTATTTT. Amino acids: CASRHFLIRADTQYF.